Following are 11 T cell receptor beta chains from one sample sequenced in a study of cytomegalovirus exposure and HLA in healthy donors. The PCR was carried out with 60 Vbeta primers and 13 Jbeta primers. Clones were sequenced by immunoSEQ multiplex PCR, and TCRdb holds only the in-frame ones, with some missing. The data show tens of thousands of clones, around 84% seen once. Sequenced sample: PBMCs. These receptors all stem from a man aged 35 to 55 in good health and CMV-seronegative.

In DNA form, the CDR3 reads TGTGCCAGCACGCCGAACACTGACTACTATGGCTACACCTTC. Protein product: CASTPNTDYYGYTF. The V and J genes are TRBV7-2 and TRBJ1-2; D gene unclear. Per the germline V gene, CDR1 is SGHTA and CDR2 is FQGNSA. The CDR3 is made up of 14 amino acids. V lost 7 bases, J lost 3 bases, and 15 bases lay in between.

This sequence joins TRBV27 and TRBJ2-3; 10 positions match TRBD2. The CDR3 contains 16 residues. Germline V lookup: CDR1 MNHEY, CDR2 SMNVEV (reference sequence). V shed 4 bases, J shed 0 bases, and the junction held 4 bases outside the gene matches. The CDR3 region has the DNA TGTGCCAGCAGTTACTTAGCGGGAGGCAGCACAGATACGCAGTATTTT. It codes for CASSYLAGGSTDTQYF.

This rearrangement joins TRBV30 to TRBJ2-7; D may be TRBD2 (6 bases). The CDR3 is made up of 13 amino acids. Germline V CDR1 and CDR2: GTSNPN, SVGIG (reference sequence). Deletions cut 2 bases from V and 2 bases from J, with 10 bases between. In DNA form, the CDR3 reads TGTGCCTGGAGTAAGGGCGGGGCCTACGAGCAGTACTTC. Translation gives CAWSKGGAYEQYF.

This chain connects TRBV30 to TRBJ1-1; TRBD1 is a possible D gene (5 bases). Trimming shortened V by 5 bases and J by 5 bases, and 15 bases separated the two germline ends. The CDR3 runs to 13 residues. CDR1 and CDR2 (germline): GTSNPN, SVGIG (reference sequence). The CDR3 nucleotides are TGTGCCTGGCACAGGCTGGGAAGTACTGAAGCTTTCTTT. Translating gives CAWHRLGSTEAFF.

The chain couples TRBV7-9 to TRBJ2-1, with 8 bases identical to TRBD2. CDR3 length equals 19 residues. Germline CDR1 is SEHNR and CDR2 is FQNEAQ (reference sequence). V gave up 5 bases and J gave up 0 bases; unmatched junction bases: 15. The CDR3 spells CASSTPGLDSSPSYNEQFF. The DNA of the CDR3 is TGTGCCAGCAGCACACCGGGACTAGACTCCAGCCCCTCCTACAATGAGCAGTTCTTC. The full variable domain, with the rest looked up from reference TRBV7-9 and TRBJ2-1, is DTGVSQNPRHKITKRGQNVTFRCDPISEHNRLYWYRQTLGQGPEFLTYFQNEAQLEKSRLLSDRFSAERPKGSFSTLEIQRTEQGDSAMYLCASSTPGLDSSPSYNEQFFGPGTRLTVL.

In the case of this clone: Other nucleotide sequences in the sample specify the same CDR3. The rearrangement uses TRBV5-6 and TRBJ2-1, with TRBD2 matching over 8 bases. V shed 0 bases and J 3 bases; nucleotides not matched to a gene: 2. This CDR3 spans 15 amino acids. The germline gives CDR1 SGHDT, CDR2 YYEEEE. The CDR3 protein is CASSLGLAGYNEQFF. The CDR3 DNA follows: TGTGCCAGCAGCTTGGGTCTAGCGGGCTACAATGAGCAGTTCTTC.

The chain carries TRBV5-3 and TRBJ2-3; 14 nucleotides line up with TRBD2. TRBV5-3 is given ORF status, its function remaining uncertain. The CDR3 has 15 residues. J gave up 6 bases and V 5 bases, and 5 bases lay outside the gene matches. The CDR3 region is CARRKGLAGGDTQYF. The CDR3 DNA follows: TGTGCCAGAAGGAAAGGACTAGCGGGAGGTGATACGCAGTATTTT.

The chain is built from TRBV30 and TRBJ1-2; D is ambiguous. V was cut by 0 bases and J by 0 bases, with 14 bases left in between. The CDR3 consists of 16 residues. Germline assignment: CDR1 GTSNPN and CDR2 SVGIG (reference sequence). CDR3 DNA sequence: TGTGCCTGGAGTGTACGTCCTATTCCGACTAACTATGGCTACACCTTC. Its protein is CAWSVRPIPTNYGYTF.

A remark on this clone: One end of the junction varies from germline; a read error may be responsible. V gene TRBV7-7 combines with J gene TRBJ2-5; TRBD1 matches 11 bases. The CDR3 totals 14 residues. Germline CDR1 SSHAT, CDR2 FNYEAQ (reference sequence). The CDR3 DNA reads TGTGCTAGCAGCCAGGACAGGGGGCTAGAGACCCAGTACTTC. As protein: CASSQDRGLETQYF.

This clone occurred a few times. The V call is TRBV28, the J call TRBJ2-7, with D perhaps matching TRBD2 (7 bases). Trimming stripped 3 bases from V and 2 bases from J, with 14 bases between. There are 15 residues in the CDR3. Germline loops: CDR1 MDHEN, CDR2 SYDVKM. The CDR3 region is CASSFRGGKAYEQYF. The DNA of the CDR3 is TGTGCCAGCAGTTTTAGGGGGGGAAAAGCCTACGAGCAGTACTTC.

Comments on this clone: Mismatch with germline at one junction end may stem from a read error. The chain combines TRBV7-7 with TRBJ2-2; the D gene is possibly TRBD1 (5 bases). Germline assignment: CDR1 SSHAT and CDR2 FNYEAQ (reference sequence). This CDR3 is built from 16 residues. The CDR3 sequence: CASSLDTGHSTGELFF. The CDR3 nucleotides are TGTGCTAGCAGCTTAGACACCGGACACAGCACCGGGGAGCTGTTTTTT.